This T cell receptor (beta chain) emerged from a study of T-cell reconstitution after alpha-beta-depleted transplantation in children. Findings of the study overall: Most T-cell counts and diversity one year after the transplant came from T cells that were newly produced. There were some patients whose high TCRbeta diversity at day 60 came from surviving recipient T cells and thymic progenitors. Alpha-beta T cells about two months after transplant reportedly derived from several hundred expanded graft clones.

This clonotype has a count of ten or more. As yet, its antigen is unknown. Unique molecular identifiers were built into the TCRbeta library. Using its own MiXCR run on the PCR reads, TCRdb lists one record per CDR3 protein. The repertoire includes around 8,800 distinct CDR3 sequences, around 17% of them detected once, and about 88% sits in the top ten. Trimming at V came to 1 base and at J to 5 bases, leaving 5 bases not matched to a gene. The CDR3 sequence is 16 residues long. Germline V lookup: CDR1 MNHEY, CDR2 SMNVEV (reference sequence). The receptor's source is a girl under two years old who had a stem cell transplant for combined immunodeficiency, so the T cells may come from the graft donor. The sequencing here drew on PBMCs, mostly from graft donor cells, taken 60 days after TCRalphabeta/CD19-depleted stem cell transplant. The chain recombines TRBV27 with TRBJ1-5, with 10 bases lining up with TRBD1. For the CDR3, the DNA is TGTGCCAGCAGTTTATGGCCAGGACAGGGGGATCAGCCCCAGCATTTT. Amino acid sequence: CASSLWPGQGDQPQHF.